These T cell receptor beta chains were read from a single sample in a study of T cells in localized non-small cell lung cancer. Only in-frame clones appear in the TCRdb table, and some are missing; sequencing was by immunoSEQ multiplex PCR. The sample has tens of thousands of clones, over 75% seen once. The sample in question was PBMCs, obtained before any cancer treatment. The receptors come from a man aged 40 to 69 with stage II lung adenocarcinoma. CDR3s include the opening cysteine and the closing phenylalanine or tryptophan. D genes are given only for firm matches. Not every row has a clone size; where given, it reads once, few, many or a size class.

D,J,size,V,CDR3,DNA
-,TRBJ1-5,-,TRBV13,CASSRGGGGNQPQHF,TGTGCCAGCAGCAGAGGTGGGGGCGGCAATCAGCCCCAGCATTTT
-,TRBJ1-1,-,TRBV28,CASRGGGFGAFF,TGTGCCAGCAGAGGAGGGGGGTTTGGAGCTTTCTTT
TRBD2,TRBJ2-2,-,TRBV9,CASSAPPGRAGRPNTGELFF,TGTGCCAGCAGCGCCCCCCCGGGTCGAGCGGGGAGACCGAACACCGGGGAGCTGTTTTTT
-,TRBJ1-1,-,TRBV6-5,CASSYLTSTEAFF,TGTGCCAGCAGTTACCTAACCTCGACCGAAGCTTTCTTT
-,TRBJ2-3,-,TRBV5-1,CASSLVQARTDTQYF,TGCGCCAGCAGCTTGGTACAAGCCCGCACAGATACGCAGTATTTT
TRBD2,TRBJ2-5,-,TRBV9,CASSASSGAGETQYF,TGTGCCAGCAGCGCCTCTAGCGGGGCTGGAGAGACCCAGTACTTC
TRBD2,TRBJ2-3,-,TRBV4-3,CASSRLAGGPSTDTQYF,TGCGCCAGCAGCCGACTAGCGGGGGGACCTAGCACAGATACGCAGTATTTT
-,TRBJ1-2,-,TRBV7-2,CASSFGGRDYGYTF,TGTGCCAGCAGCTTTGGGGGGCGCGACTATGGCTACACCTTC
-,TRBJ1-2,-,TRBV5-1,CASSPDPSPRAGYTF,TGCGCCAGCAGCCCGGACCCCAGCCCTCGGGCTGGCTACACCTTC
-,TRBJ1-6,few,TRBV11-2,CASSLQGRGNSPLHF,TGTGCCAGCAGCTTGCAGGGGCGTGGTAATTCACCCCTCCACTTT
-,TRBJ1-5,-,TRBV5-1,CASSLEVGNQPQHF,TGCGCCAGCAGCTTGGAGGTGGGGAATCAGCCCCAGCATTTT
TRBD1,TRBJ2-2,-,TRBV30,CAYRTGPTGELFF,TGTGCCTACCGGACAGGACCCACCGGGGAGCTGTTTTTT
-,TRBJ1-4,-,TRBV7-3,CASSLGQGATNEKLFF,TGTGCCAGCAGCTTAGGCCAGGGAGCGACTAATGAAAAACTGTTTTTT
TRBD2,TRBJ2-7,-,TRBV29-1,CSVRGGGLAGGNTYEQYF,TGCAGCGTTCGGGGGGGTGGACTAGCGGGAGGTAATACCTACGAGCAGTACTTC
-,TRBJ2-7,-,TRBV6-5,CASSTPGSYEQYF,TGTGCCAGCAGTACCCCGGGCTCCTACGAGCAGTACTTC
-,TRBJ1-2,-,TRBV4-1,CASKSSGDGYTF,TGCGCCAGCAAATCTTCGGGCGATGGCTACACCTTC
-,TRBJ1-2,-,TRBV6-1,CASRHYGYTF,TGTGCCAGCAGGCACTATGGCTACACCTTC
TRBD2,TRBJ2-7,-,TRBV30,CAWSWGGSVYEQYF,TGTGCCTGGAGTTGGGGCGGGAGCGTGTACGAGCAGTACTTC
-,TRBJ2-1,once,TRBV5-6,CASSFDVEQFF,TGTGCCAGCAGCTTCGACGTTGAGCAGTTCTTC
TRBD1,TRBJ2-1,-,TRBV19,CASSVGQGADYGNEQFF,TGTGCCAGTAGTGTGGGACAGGGGGCCGACTATGGCAATGAGCAGTTCTTC
-,TRBJ2-7,-,TRBV6-1,CASSPRVGLGYEQYF,TGTGCCAGCAGTCCCCGGGTAGGACTTGGGTACGAGCAGTACTTC
TRBD2,TRBJ2-1,-,TRBV7-3,CASSPSGGEYNEQFF,TGTGCCAGCAGCCCGAGCGGGGGGGAGTACAATGAGCAGTTCTTC